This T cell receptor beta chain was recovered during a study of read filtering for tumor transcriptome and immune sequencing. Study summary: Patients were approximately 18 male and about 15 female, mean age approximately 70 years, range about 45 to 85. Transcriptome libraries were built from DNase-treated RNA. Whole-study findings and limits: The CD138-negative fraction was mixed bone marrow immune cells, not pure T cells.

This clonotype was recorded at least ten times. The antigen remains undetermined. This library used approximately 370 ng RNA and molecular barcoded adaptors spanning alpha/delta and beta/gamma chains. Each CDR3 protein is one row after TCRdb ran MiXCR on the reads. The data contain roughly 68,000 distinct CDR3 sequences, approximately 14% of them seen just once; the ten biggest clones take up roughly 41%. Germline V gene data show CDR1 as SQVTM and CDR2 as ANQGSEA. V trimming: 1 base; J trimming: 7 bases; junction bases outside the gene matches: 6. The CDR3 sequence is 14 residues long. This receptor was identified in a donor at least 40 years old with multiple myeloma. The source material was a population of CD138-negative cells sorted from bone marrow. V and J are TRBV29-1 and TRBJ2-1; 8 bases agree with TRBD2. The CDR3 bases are TGCAGCGTTGAAGGCGGGACTAGTTGGAATGAGCAGTTCTTC. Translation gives CSVEGGTSWNEQFF.